This TCR beta chain is from a study of T cell responses to AZD1222 COVID-19 vaccine. Study results and limitations: Across the whole spike, CD4 TCRs peaked at regions 160-218 and 743-854. Seropositive AZD1222 recipients at baseline numbered only five to seven. Spike-specific TCRs gained breadth and depth after people received two AZD1222 doses. In a largely white British group with more females than males, clonal diversity was possibly underestimated.

CDR1 and CDR2 from the germline V gene are SGDLS and YYNGEE. The CDR3 is made up of 16 amino acids. Trimming removed 2 bases at V and 9 bases at J, with 18 bases between. With respect to this clone: Its cognate antigen is unknown.

Only in-frame clones appear in the TCRdb table, and some are missing; sequencing was by immunoSEQ multiplex PCR. The sample lists roughly 140,000 clones; approximately 90% were seen once. The sequence derives from an adult in good health. The V call is TRBV9, the J call TRBJ1-6; possibly TRBD1 for D (6 bases). Sequenced material: peripheral blood, taken on day 0 of AZD1222 vaccination. DNA of the CDR3: TGTGCCAGCAGCGTGGGGGGGGGCACTCACGGTTCACCCCTCCACTTT. Translated: CASSVGGGTHGSPLHF.